This entry concerns a single T cell receptor beta chain. The antigen is not known. V shed 0 bases and J shed 5 bases, with 14 bases lying between them. Germline V lookup: CDR1 ENHRY, CDR2 SYGVKD. The CDR3 runs 16 residues. This entry is derived from a study of T cell responses to AZD1222 COVID-19 vaccine. Overall study findings and caveats: Donors were mostly white British, more females; clonal diversity possibly underestimated.

Data came from immunoSEQ multiplex PCR; TCRdb stores just in-frame clones and leaves some out. The table includes some 170,000 clones, around 92% detected once. The TCR was taken from an adult who received the AZD1222 COVID-19 vaccine. The chain recombines TRBV10-3 with TRBJ1-5; D might be TRBD1 (5 bases). Sequenced material: peripheral blood, taken 28 days after the second AZD1222 dose. For the CDR3, the DNA is TGTGCCATCAGTGAGTCGAGAGTAGGGGTTCATCAGCCCCAGCATTTT. This codes for CAISESRVGVHQPQHF.